Here is one T cell receptor (beta chain) with its context. Assay: immunoSEQ multiplex PCR; the TCRdb copy retains only in-frame clones and omits some. Of roughly 140,000 clones listed, approximately 79% are singletons. The data stem from a study of blood T cell repertoires in COVID-19. CDR1 and CDR2 (germline): KGHSH, LQKENI. The CDR3 runs 19 residues. V lost 4 bases, J lost 0 bases, and 13 bases stayed unmatched. Recovered Cohort 3 donors showed two negative PCRs, clearance, or symptom resolution. The TCR comes from a man aged 50 or older who had recovered from COVID-19. Sample: PBMCs or T cells enriched from blood (not recorded which). The chain joins TRBV18 to TRBJ1-3; 9 nucleotides line up with TRBD1. The CDR3 protein is CASSRTGTGIRSSGNTIYF. The CDR3 DNA reads as TGTGCCAGCTCACGTACCGGGACAGGGATCAGGAGCTCTGGAAACACCATATATTTT.